The T cell receptor beta chain under discussion was sequenced for a study of response to subunit inactivated influenza vaccine. TCRdb re-called the RT-PCR reads through MiXCR, storing one row per CDR3 protein. This table holds over 800,000 distinct CDR3 sequences, roughly 20% found once. This CDR3 comprises 14 residues. CDR1 is GTSNPN, CDR2 SVGIG, per germline (reference sequence). The V end lost 3 bases, the J end lost 1 base, and 13 bases lay between the germline ends. This receptor was obtained from a man over 45 who received an inactivated influenza vaccine. The genes are TRBV30 and TRBJ2-7; D is unclear. The sample was PBMCs from blood, taken 4 to 6 days after vaccination. This CDR3 reads CAWRKKGKSYEQYF. CDR3 coding DNA: TGTGCCTGGAGGAAAAAGGGAAAGTCCTACGAGCAGTACTTC.